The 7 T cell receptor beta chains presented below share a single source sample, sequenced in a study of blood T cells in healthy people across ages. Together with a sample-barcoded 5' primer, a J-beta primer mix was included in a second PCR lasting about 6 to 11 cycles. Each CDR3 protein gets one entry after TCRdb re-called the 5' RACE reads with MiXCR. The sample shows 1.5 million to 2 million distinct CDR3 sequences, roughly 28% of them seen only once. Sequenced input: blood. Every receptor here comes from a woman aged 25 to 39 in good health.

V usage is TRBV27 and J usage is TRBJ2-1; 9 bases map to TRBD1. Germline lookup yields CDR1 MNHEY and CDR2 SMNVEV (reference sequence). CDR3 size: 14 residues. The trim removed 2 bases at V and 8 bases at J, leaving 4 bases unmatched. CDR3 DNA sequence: TGTGCCAGCAGTTTAGGGACAGGGATCGATGAGCAGTTCTTC. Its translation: CASSLGTGIDEQFF.

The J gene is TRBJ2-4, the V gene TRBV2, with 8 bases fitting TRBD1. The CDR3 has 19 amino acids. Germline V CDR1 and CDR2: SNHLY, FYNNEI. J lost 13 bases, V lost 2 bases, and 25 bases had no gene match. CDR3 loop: CASSEFLSFRDRRAYEQYF. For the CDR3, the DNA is TGTGCCAGCAGTGAATTCCTATCTTTCCGGGACAGGCGTGCTTATGAGCAGTACTTC.

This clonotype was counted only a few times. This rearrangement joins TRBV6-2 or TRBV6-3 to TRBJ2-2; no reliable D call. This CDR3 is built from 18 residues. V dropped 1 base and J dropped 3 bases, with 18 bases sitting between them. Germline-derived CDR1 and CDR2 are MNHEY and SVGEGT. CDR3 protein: CASSYYEERVLHTGELFF. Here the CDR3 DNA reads TGTGCCAGCAGTTACTACGAGGAACGGGTCCTCCACACCGGGGAGCTGTTTTTT.

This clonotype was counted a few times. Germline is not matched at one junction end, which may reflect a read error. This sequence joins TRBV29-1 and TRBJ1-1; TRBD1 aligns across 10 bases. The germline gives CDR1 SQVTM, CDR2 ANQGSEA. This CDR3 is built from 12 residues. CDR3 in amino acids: CSVLTGGTGAFF. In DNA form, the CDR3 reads TGCAGCGTCCTGACAGGGGGCACTGGAGCTTTCTTT.

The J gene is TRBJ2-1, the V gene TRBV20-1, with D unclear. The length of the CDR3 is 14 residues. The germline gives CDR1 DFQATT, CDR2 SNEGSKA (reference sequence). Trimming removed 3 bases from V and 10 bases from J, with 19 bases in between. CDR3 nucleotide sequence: TGCAGTGCTAGTCGTAGAACGAGCTCCTACGAGCAGTTCTTC. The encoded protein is CSASRRTSSYEQFF.

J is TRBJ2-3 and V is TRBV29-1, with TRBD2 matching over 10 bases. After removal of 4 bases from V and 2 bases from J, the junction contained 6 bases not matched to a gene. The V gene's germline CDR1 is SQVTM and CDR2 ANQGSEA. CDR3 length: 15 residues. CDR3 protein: CSVVIAGGPTDTQYF. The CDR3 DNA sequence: TGCAGCGTTGTTATAGCGGGAGGCCCCACAGATACGCAGTATTTT.

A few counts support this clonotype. The CDR3 DNA sequence: TGTGCCAGCACCGGGACTAGCGGGGGGGCTGAGCAGTTCTTC. Encoded protein: CASTGTSGGAEQFF. V usage is TRBV2 and J usage is TRBJ2-1; 16 bases match TRBD2. Germline CDR1 SNHLY, CDR2 FYNNEI. V trimming: 7 bases; J trimming: 9 bases; junction bases outside the gene matches: 3. The CDR3 sequence is 14 residues long.